This entry concerns a single T cell receptor (beta chain). Its antigen is undetermined. Through a sample-barcoded 5' primer and a J-beta primer mix, a second PCR was run for roughly 7 to 12 cycles. A template-switch adaptor containing 12 random nucleotides labeled each cDNA molecule. TCRdb fed the 5' RACE reads into MiXCR, producing one record per CDR3 protein. Of about 2 million distinct CDR3 sequences listed, around half are singletons. The data stem from a study of blood T cells in healthy people across ages. The CDR3 length is 14 residues. The V gene end was trimmed by 6 bases and the J gene end by 2 bases; junction bases not matched to a gene: 5. Germline assignment: CDR1 LGHNT and CDR2 FRNRAP. Study results and caveats: Conclusively comparing naive with antigen-experienced cells was impossible with unsorted PBMCs.

The clonotype was recovered from a woman in her thirties or forties in good health. Sequenced input: blood. The J gene is TRBJ2-3, the V gene TRBV12-5; 7 nucleotides match TRBD1. The CDR3 sequence is CASGRGTDTDTQYF. DNA for the CDR3: TGTGCTAGTGGCCGTGGGACAGACACAGATACGCAGTATTTT.